This TCR delta chain was captured by sequencing in a study of gamma-delta T cells after stem cell transplantation. V gave up 0 bases and J gave up 0 bases; unmatched junction bases: 13. The CDR3 consists of 23 residues. Germline V gene data show CDR1 as GEAIGNYY and CDR2 as EKD. This clone is classed as large. TCRdb re-called the RT-PCR reads with CATT. The sample lists 1,000 to 1,300 delta-chain clones; roughly 9.7% were seen once. This receptor was obtained from a human donor. It is not recorded whose cells these are; they may come from a transplant donor. This chain links TRDV2 with TRDJ3; 13 bases fit TRDD3. The sequenced material came from gamma-delta T cells. CDR3 nucleotides: TGTGCCTGTGACACCGTAAGGACTGGGGGATACGCGCAGGGCTCCTGGGACACCCGACAGATGTTTTTC. Translation gives CACDTVRTGGYAQGSWDTRQMFF.